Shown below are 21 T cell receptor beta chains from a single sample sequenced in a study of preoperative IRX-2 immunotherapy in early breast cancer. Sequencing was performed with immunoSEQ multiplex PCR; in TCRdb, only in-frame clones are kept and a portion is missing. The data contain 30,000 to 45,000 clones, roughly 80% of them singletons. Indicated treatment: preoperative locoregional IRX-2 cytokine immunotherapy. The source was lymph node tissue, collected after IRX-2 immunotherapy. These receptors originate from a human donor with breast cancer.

In DNA, the CDR3 is TGTGCCAGTAGTACAGGGGGGGACACTGAAGCTTTCTTT. This translates into CASSTGGDTEAFF. The V call is TRBV19, the J call TRBJ1-1; 7 bases fit TRBD1. Germline V gene lookup returns CDR1 LNHDA and CDR2 SQIVND (reference sequence). This CDR3 spans 13 amino acids. The V segment lost 4 bases and the J segment 3 bases; nucleotides outside the gene matches: 2.

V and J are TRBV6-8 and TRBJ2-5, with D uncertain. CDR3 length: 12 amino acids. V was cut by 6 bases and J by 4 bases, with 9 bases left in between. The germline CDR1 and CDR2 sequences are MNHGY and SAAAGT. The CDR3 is CASRSTLETQYF. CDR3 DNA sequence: TGTGCCAGCAGGAGCACTCTAGAGACCCAGTACTTC.

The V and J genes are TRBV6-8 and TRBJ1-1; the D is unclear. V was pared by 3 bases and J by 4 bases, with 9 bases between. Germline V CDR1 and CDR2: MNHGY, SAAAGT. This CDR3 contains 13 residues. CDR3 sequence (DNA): TGTGCCAGCAGTTATCCGGGTGGCACTGAAGCTTTCTTT. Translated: CASSYPGGTEAFF.

CDR3 loop: CASSLDGGKGQPQHF. CDR3 DNA sequence: TGCGCCAGCAGCTTGGATGGGGGGAAGGGTCAGCCCCAGCATTTT. The chain employs TRBV5-1 and TRBJ1-5; maybe TRBD1 (5 bases). The ends were cut back, 0 bases at V and 6 bases at J, with 13 bases in the middle. There are 15 residues in the CDR3. CDR1 SGHRS and CDR2 YFSETQ come from the germline V gene.

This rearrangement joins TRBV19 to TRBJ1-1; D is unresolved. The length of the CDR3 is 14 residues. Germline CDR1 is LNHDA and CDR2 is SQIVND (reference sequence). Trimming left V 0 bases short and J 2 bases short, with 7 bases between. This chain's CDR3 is CASSIDRRNTEAFF. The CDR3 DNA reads TGTGCCAGTAGTATAGATCGACGCAACACTGAAGCTTTCTTT.

The CDR3 loop is CASSYSGEGTYEQYF. The DNA for the CDR3 is TGTGCCAGCAGTTACTCGGGGGAGGGAACCTACGAGCAGTACTTC. The rearrangement uses TRBV6-8 and TRBJ2-7, with 7 bases lining up with TRBD2. Germline lookup yields CDR1 MNHGY and CDR2 SAAAGT. V trimming: 0 bases; J trimming: 2 bases; junction bases outside the gene matches: 4. This CDR3 comprises 15 residues.

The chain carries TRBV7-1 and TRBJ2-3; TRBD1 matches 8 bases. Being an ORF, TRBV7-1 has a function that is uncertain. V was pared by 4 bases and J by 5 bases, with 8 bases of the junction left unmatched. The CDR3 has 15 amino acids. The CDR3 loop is CASSFSRTGKDTQYF. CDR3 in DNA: TGTGCCAGCAGCTTCTCAAGGACAGGGAAAGATACGCAGTATTTT.

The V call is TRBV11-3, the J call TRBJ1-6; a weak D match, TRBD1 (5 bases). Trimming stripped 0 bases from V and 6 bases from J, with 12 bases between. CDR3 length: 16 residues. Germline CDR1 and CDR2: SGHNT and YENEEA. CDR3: CASSLEQAWGNSPLHF. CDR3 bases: TGTGCCAGCAGCTTAGAACAGGCATGGGGTAATTCACCCCTCCACTTT.

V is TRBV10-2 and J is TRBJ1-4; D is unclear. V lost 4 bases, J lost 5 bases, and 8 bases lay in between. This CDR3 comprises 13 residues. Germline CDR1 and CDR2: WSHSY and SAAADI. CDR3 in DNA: TGCGCCAGCAGTGGGTGGGCAAATGAAAAACTGTTTTTT. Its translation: CASSGWANEKLFF.

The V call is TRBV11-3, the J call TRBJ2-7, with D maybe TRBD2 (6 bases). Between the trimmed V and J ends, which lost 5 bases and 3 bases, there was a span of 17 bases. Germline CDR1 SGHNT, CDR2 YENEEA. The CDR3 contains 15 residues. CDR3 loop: CASSHGRDLFYEQYF. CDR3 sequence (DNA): TGTGCCAGCAGCCACGGAAGGGACTTGTTCTACGAGCAGTACTTC.

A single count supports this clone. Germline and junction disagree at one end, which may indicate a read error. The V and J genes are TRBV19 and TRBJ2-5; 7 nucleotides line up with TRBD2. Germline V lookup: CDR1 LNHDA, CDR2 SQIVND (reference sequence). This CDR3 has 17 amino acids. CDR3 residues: CVSSMSMAGEIQETQYF. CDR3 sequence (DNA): TGTGTCAGTAGTATGAGTATGGCGGGGGAAATTCAAGAGACCCAGTACTTC. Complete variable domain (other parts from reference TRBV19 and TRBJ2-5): DGGITQSPKYLFRKEGQNVTLSCEQNLNHDAMYWYRQDPGQGLRLIYYSQIVNDFQKGDIAEGYSVSREKKESFPLTVTSAQKNPTAFYLCVSSMSMAGEIQETQYFGPGTRLLVL.

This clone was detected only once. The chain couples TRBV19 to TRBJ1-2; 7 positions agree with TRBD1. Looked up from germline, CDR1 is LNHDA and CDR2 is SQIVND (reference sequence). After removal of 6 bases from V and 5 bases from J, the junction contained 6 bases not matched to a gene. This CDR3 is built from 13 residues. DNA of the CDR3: TGTGCCAGTAGCCCCGACAGGGAATATGGCTACACCTTC. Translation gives CASSPDREYGYTF.

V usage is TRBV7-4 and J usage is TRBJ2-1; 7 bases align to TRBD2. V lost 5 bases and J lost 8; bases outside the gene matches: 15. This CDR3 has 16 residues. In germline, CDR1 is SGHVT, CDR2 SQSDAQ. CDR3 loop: CASSLTGTTPWDEQFF. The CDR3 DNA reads TGTGCCAGCAGCCTAACCGGGACTACTCCCTGGGATGAGCAGTTCTTC.

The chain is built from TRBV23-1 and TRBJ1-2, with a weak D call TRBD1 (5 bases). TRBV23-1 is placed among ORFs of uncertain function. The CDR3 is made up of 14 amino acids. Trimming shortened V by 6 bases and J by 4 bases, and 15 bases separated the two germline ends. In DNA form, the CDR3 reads TGCGCCAGCAGCCCAGGGAGGGGCTCCTATGGCTACACCTTC. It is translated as CASSPGRGSYGYTF.

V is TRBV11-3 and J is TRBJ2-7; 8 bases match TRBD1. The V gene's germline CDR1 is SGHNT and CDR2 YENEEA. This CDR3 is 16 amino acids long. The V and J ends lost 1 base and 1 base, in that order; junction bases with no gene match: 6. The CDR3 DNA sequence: TGTGCCAGCAGCTTAGGTCCCAGGGGGCGATCCTACGAGCAGTACTTC. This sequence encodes CASSLGPRGRSYEQYF.

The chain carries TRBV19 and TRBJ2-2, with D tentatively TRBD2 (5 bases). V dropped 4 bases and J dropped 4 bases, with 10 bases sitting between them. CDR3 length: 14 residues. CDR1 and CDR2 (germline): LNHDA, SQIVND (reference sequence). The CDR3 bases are TGTGCCAGTAGTAATATCGGGGTCACCGGGGAGCTGTTTTTT. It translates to CASSNIGVTGELFF.

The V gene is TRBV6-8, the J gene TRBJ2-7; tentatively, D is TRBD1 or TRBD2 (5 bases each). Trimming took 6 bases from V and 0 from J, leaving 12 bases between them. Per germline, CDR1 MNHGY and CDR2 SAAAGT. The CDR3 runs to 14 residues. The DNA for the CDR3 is TGTGCCAGCAGCGAGGGGCCGAACTCCTACGAGCAGTACTTC. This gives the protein CASSEGPNSYEQYF.

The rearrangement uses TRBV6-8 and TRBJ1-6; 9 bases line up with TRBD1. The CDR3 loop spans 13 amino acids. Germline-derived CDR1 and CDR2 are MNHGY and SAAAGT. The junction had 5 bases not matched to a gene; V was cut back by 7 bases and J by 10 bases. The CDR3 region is CASKGQGSSPLHF. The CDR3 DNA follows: TGTGCCAGCAAGGGACAGGGCTCATCACCCCTCCACTTT.

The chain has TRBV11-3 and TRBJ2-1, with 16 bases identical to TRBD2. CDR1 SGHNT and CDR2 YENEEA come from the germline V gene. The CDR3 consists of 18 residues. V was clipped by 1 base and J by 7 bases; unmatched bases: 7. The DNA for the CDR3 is TGTGCCAGCAGCTTAGTGGGGACTAGCGGGGGGGCTATGAATGAGCAGTTCTTC. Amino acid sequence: CASSLVGTSGGAMNEQFF.

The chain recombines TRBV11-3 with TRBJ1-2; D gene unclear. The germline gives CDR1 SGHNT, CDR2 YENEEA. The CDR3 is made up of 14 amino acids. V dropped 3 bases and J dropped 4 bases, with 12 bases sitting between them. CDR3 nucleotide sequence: TGTGCCAGCAGCTTGAGAGGTCGCCTCTATGGCTACACCTTC. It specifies CASSLRGRLYGYTF.

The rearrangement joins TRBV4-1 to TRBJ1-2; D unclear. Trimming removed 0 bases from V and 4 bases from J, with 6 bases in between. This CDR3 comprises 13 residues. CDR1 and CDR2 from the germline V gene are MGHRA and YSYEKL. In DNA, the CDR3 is TGCGCCAGCAGCCAAGATCGGCTCTATGGCTACACCTTC. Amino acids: CASSQDRLYGYTF.